This note documents a single T cell receptor beta chain sequence. This clonotype was found many times. Its binding antigen is unknown. One base away there is no much larger clone; base qualities are not given. Data came from an Illumina NovaSeq 6000. Synthesis of TCR cDNA relied on 5'RACE template switching, a step that introduced a universal primer site along with unique molecular identifiers. Priming of cDNA synthesis was performed from both the TCR alpha and TCR beta constant segments. Library amplification involved two PCR steps, and the second step added sample barcodes and sequencing adapters. Sequencing of libraries was performed on Illumina HiSeq 2500 (2x100 bp) or NovaSeq (2x150 bp). On the authors' methods: MIGEC was used to demultiplex reads and collapse the reads into UMI consensus sequences, and MiXCR was used for V(D)J alignment. Clonotypes responding to the vaccine were identified with edgeR on replicate PBMC samples, with the criteria of FDR below 0.01 and a log2 fold change above 5 up to day 15. Each bulk clonotype received a CD4 or CD8 identity based on whether the sequenced CD4 or CD8 repertoire contained that clonotype at higher abundance. TCRdb reworked the public reads: Q25 trimming with fastp, MiXCR clone assembly, productive beta chains retained. Duplicate CDR3 protein sequences are folded into a single record with the most common DNA and genes. It is TCRdb's table, rather than the study itself, that gives the V and J calls and clone size. The sample includes 250,000 to 400,000 distinct CDR3 sequences, with 3.5% to 4.5% observed a single time. The ten largest clonotypes hold roughly a fifth of the sample.

This sample was included in a study of T cells after yellow fever vaccination (dated by TCRdb to about 2019). In terms of the full investigation: The SMART-Seq v4 Ultra Low Input RNA kit was used to prepare libraries from fractions with low cell numbers. Two healthy male donors, one aged 18 to 30 and one aged 30 to 40 years, were included in the cohort. Blood samples were taken at several timepoints before and after primary and secondary immunization, and bulk PBMC replicates and cell subsets were isolated. To track T-cell clones before and after primary and booster YFV17D yellow fever vaccination, bulk TCR alpha and beta repertoires were sequenced longitudinally. What the authors observed across the whole study: The secondary T-cell response was weaker than the primary response but faster, peaking on day 5 instead of day 15. Because the study included only a couple of donors, the extent to which the findings can be generalized is limited. Most clones expanded after primary vaccination were re-detected after the booster (almost 98% of CD4 and around 88% of CD8), suggesting broad memory maintenance. A small fraction of clonotypes showed up in both the CD4 and CD8 compartments, probably as a result of convergent recombination. Computational filtering was required because FACS-sorted repertoires could contain abundant contaminating clonotypes from the bulk population.

What the treatment or condition label conveys for this sample: live attenuated yellow fever vaccine strain. At each blood-draw timepoint, two biological replicates of bulk PBMCs were obtained. PBMCs were isolated from peripheral blood using a standard Ficoll-Paque protocol. RNA was extracted with TriZol from bulk PBMCs, CD4 and CD8 fractions, and dextramer-positive and dextramer-negative fractions. Trimmed from V: 4 bases; trimmed from J: 4 bases; junction bases lacking a gene match: 5. The CDR3 sequence holds 14 residues, the cysteine and phenylalanine included. Here the CDR3 DNA is all that survives: 42 bases in frame from base 1. CDR1 MNHEY and CDR2 SMNVEV were looked up in the germline V gene (reference sequence).

This sequence was found in a man aged 18 to 35 who received the YFV17D yellow fever vaccine. The chain is made from TRBV27 and TRBJ1-1; TRBD1 fits 8 bases in the junction. This specimen consisted of PBMCs, obtained 15 days after the yellow fever booster vaccination. The DNA sequence reads TGTGCCAGCAGTTCCAAGACAGGGGTCACTGAAGCTTTCTTT. It specifies CASSSKTGVTEAFF.